The entry below describes one T cell receptor beta chain. This sample stems from a study of CD8 T cells in Susac syndrome. The CDR3 is made up of 16 amino acids. With 3 bases removed from V and 4 bases from J, the gap between germline ends came to 16 bases. Random-hexamer reverse transcription was applied to about 0.45 to 1 ug RNA. In TCRdb, the immunoSEQ multiplex PCR reads were re-called with MiXCR into one record per CDR3 protein. The profile shows roughly 140,000 distinct CDR3 sequences, 85% to 95% of them singletons. Sequenced input: CD4+ T cells from PBMCs. This clonotype originated in a human donor with Susac syndrome. The chain joins TRBV12-3 or TRBV12-4 to TRBJ1-5, with D perhaps TRBD1 (6 bases). The CDR3 protein is CASSFLRGGNNQPQHF. CDR3 coding DNA: TGTGCCAGCAGTTTTTTACGAGGGGGGAATAATCAGCCCCAGCATTTT.